This entry is about one TCR beta chain. The record originates from a study of T cells after yellow fever vaccination. A 5'RACE template-switching step, the method used to make TCR cDNA, added a universal primer site and UMIs. MiXCR, run by TCRdb on the 5' RACE reads, gives a single entry per CDR3 protein. The sample yields about 580,000 distinct CDR3 sequences, about 15% seen once. V was trimmed by 8 bases and J by 7 bases, leaving 16 bases between them. Per germline, CDR1 DFQATT and CDR2 SNEGSKA (reference sequence). CDR3 size: 12 residues. Here the sequenced sample was PBMCs, taken 5 to 6 days after the first yellow fever vaccination. The clonotype comes from a man between 18 and 35 years old who received the YFV17D yellow fever vaccine. The chain carries TRBV20-1 and TRBJ2-3; possibly TRBD2 for D (5 bases). The CDR3 region is CSPDPRGNTQYF. In DNA form, the CDR3 reads TGCAGTCCGGACCCGCGAGGGAATACGCAGTATTTT.